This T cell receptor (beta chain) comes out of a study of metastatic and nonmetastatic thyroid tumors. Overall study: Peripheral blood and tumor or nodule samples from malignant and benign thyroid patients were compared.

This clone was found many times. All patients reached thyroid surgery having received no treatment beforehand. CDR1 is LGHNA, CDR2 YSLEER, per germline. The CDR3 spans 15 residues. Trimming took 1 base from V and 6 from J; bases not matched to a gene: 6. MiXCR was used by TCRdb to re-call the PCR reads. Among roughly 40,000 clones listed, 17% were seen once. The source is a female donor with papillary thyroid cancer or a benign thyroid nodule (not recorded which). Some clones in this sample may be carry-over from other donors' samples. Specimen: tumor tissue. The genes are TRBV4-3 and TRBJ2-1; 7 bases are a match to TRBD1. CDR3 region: CASSQGTGAGNEQFF. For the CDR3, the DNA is TGCGCCAGCAGCCAAGGAACAGGGGCCGGCAATGAGCAGTTCTTC.